This T cell receptor (beta chain) was sequenced during a study of shared clonotypes between healthy human individuals. Turning to the study itself: Per-donor plates numbered three CD4 naive, three CD4 memory, two CD8 naive and one CD8 memory.

Points from the study as a whole: Though the depth was large, rarefaction showed that sorted-subset sequencing was incomplete. Relative to memory subsets, naive subsets generally showed larger estimated richness.

About this clone itself: Its antigen is not identified.

Clones were read by immunoSEQ multiplex PCR, and TCRdb kept only the in-frame ones, dropping some. The data contain millions of clones, roughly 95% of them singletons. Deletions cut 4 bases from V and 1 base from J, with 15 bases between. Per the germline V gene, CDR1 is SGHAT and CDR2 is FQNNGV. The CDR3 length is 16 residues. The chain links TRBV11-2 to TRBJ2-3; D remains unclear. Sample: naive CD4+ T cells sorted from blood. The subset here: CD45RA+ positively selected. The sequence derives from a man aged 18 to 29 in good health. CDR3 region: CASSSPQSPGTDTQYF. CDR3 sequence (DNA): TGTGCCAGCAGCTCTCCCCAGAGTCCGGGCACAGATACGCAGTATTTT.